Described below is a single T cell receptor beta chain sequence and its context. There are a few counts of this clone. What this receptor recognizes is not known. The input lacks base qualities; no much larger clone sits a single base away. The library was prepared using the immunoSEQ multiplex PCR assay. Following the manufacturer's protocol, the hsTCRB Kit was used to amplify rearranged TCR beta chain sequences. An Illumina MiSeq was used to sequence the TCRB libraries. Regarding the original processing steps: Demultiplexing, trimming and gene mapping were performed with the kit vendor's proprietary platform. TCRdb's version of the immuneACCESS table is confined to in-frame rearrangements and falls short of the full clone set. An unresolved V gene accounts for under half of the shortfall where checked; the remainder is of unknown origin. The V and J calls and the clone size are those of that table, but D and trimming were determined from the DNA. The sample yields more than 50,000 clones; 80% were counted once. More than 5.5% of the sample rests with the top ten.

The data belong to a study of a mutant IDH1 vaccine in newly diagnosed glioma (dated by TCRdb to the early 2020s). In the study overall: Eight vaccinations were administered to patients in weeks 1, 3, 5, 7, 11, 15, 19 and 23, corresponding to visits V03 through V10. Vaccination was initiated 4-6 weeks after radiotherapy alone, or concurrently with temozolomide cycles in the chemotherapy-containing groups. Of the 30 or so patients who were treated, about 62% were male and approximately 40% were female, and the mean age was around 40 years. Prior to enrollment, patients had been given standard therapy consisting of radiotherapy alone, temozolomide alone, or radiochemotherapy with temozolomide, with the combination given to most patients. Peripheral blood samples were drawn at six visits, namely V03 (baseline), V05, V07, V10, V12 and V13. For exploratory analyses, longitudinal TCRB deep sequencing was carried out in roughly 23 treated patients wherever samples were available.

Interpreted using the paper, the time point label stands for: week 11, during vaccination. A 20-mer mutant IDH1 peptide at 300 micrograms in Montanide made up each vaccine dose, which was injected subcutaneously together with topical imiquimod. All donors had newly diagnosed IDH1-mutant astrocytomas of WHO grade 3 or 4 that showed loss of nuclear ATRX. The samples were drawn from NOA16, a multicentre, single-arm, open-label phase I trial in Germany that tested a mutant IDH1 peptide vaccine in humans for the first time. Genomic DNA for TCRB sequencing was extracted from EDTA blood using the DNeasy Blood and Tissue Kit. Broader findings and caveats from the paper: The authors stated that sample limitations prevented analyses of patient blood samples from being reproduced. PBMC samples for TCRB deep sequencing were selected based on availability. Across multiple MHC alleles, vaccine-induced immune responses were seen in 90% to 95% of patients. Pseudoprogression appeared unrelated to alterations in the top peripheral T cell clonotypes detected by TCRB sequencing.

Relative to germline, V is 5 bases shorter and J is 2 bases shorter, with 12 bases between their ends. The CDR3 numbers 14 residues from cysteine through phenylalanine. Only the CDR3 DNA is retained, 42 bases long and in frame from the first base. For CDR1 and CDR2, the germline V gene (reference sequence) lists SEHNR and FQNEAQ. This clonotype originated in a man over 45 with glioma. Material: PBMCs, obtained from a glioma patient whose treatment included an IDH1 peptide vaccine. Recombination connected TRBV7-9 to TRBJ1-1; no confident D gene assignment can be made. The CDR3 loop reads CASSPPWSNTEAFF. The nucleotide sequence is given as TGTGCCAGCAGCCCGCCGTGGTCCAACACTGAAGCTTTCTTT. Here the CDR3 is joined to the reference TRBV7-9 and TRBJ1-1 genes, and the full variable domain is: DTGVSQNPRHKITKRGQNVTFRCDPISEHNRLYWYRQTLGQGPEFLTYFQNEAQLEKSRLLSDRFSAERPKGSFSTLEIQRTEQGDSAMYLCASSPPWSNTEAFFGQGTRLTVV.